The clone carrying this TCR beta chain is termed medium-sized (0.01 to 0.1%). Antigen specificity is unknown. This entry comes from a study of CD8 T cells in ankylosing spondylitis. Study outcomes and limitations: Existing reports had already noted some motif variants in reactive arthritis synovial fluid and blood. Clones linked to disease were reported to show significant enrichment in matched ankylosing spondylitis synovial fluid. The authors found the disease-linked clones to be CD8+ and relatively rare in peripheral blood.

The CDR3 totals 13 residues. In germline, CDR1 is LNHDA, CDR2 SQIVND (reference sequence). V was shortened by 8 bases and J by 7 bases, with 15 bases between the two germline ends. Each TCR beta library was made by quantitative 5'-RACE that incorporated molecular barcodes. TCRdb re-called the 5' RACE reads through MiXCR, storing one row per CDR3 protein. The sample carries around 150,000 distinct CDR3 sequences, over 10% recorded once. The chain has TRBV19 and TRBJ1-5; D gene ambiguous. The sample comprised blood, either unsorted or a sorted T cell fraction (not recorded which). The receptor was derived from a female donor with ankylosing spondylitis or in good health (not recorded which). CDR3: CASGPFMGQPQHF. The CDR3 nucleotides read TGTGCCAGTGGTCCGTTTATGGGGCAGCCCCAGCATTTT.